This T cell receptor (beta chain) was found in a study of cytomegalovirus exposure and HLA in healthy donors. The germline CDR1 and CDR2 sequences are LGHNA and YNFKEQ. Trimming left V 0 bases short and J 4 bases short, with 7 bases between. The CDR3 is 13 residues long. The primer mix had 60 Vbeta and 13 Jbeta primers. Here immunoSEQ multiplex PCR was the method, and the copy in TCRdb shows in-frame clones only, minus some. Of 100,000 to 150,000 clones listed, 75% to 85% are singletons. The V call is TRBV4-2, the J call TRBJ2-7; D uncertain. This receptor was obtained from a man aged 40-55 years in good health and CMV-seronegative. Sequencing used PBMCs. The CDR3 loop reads CASSQEYNYEQYF. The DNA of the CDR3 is TGTGCCAGCAGCCAAGAGTATAATTACGAGCAGTACTTC.